This TCR beta chain was found in a study of shared clonotypes between healthy human individuals. Study overall: Each donor had three CD4 naive, three CD4 memory, two CD8 naive and one CD8 memory plate.

Every immunoSEQ plate was one replicate of a subset's evenly spread DNA. The data were produced by immunoSEQ multiplex PCR, yet TCRdb's version contains in-frame clones alone and is incomplete. The sample has millions of clones; 90% to 95% are singletons. The V segment lost 6 bases and the J segment 8 bases; nucleotides outside the gene matches: 15. There are 16 residues in the CDR3. CDR1 and CDR2 from the germline V gene are MDHEN and SYDVKM. This chain joins TRBV28 and TRBJ2-1; the match to TRBD1 covers 8 bases. This receptor was taken from a young man in good health. The sample consisted of naive CD4+ T cells sorted from blood. Subset: CD45RA+ positively selected. The CDR3 reads CASRTPTGGRLDEQFF. The CDR3 DNA follows: TGTGCCAGCAGAACTCCCACAGGGGGGCGTTTGGATGAGCAGTTCTTC.